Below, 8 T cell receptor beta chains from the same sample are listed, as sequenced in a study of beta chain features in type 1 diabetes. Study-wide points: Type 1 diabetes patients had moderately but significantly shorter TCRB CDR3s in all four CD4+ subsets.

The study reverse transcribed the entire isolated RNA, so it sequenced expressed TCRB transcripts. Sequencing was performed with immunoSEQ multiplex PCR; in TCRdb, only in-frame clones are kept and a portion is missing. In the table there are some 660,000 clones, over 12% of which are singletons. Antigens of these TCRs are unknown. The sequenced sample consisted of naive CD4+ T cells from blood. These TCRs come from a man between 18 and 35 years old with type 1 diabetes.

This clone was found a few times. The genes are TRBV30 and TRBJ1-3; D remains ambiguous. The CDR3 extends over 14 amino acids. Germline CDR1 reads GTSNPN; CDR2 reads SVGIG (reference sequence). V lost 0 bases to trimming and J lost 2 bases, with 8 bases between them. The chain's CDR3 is CAWSVKAAGNTIYF. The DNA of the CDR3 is TGTGCCTGGAGTGTAAAGGCAGCTGGAAACACCATATATTTT.

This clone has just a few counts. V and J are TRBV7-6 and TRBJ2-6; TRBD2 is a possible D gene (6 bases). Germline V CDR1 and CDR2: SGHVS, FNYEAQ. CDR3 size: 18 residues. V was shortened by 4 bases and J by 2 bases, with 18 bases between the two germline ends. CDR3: CASSWPGGIYTGANVLTF. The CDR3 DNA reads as TGTGCCAGCAGCTGGCCCGGGGGTATTTACACTGGGGCCAACGTCCTGACTTTC.

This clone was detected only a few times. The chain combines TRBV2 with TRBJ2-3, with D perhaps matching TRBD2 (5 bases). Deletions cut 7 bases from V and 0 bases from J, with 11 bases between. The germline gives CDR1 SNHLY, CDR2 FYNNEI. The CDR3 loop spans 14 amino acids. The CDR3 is CASTEDSSTDTQYF. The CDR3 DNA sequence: TGTGCCAGCACGGAGGACTCTAGCACAGATACGCAGTATTTT.

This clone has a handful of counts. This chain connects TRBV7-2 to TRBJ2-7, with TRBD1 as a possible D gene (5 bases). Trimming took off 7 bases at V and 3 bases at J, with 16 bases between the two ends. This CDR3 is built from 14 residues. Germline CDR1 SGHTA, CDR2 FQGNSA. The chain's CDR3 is CASTADRTHYEQYF. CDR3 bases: TGTGCCAGCACCGCCGACAGAACTCACTACGAGCAGTACTTC.

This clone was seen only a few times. The CDR3 reads CASSLGATSMNTGELFF. For the CDR3, the DNA is TGTGCCAGCAGCTTGGGGGCCACTTCCATGAACACCGGGGAGCTGTTTTTT. The V call is TRBV13, the J call TRBJ2-2; a possible D gene is TRBD1 (6 bases). The germline CDR1 and CDR2 sequences are PRHDT and FYEKMQ (reference sequence). V lost 3 bases and J lost 1, with 15 bases in between. The CDR3 runs to 17 residues.

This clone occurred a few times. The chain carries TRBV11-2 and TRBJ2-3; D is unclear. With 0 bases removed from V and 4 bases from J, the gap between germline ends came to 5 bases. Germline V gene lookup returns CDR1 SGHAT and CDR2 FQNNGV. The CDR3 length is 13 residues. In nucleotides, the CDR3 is TGTGCCAGCAGCTTAGATTGGCCAGATACGCAGTATTTT. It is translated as CASSLDWPDTQYF. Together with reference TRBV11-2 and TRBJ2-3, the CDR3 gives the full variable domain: EAGVAQSPRYKIIEKRQSVAFWCNPISGHATLYWYQQILGQGPKLLIQFQNNGVVDDSQLPKDRFSAERLKGVDSTLKIQPAKLEDSAVYLCASSLDWPDTQYFGPGTRLTVL.

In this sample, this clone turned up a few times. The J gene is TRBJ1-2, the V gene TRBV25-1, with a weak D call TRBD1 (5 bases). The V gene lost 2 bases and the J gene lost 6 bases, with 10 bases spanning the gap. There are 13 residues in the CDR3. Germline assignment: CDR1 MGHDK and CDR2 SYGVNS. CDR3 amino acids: CASSEGREDGYTF. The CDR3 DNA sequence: TGTGCCAGCAGTGAAGGCAGGGAGGATGGCTACACCTTC.

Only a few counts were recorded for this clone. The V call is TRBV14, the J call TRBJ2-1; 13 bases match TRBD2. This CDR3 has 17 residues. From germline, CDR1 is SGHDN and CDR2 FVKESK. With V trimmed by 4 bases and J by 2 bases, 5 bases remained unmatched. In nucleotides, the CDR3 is TGTGCCAGCAGCCGGCGGACTAGCGGGAGCCCCTACAATGAGCAGTTCTTC. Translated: CASSRRTSGSPYNEQFF.